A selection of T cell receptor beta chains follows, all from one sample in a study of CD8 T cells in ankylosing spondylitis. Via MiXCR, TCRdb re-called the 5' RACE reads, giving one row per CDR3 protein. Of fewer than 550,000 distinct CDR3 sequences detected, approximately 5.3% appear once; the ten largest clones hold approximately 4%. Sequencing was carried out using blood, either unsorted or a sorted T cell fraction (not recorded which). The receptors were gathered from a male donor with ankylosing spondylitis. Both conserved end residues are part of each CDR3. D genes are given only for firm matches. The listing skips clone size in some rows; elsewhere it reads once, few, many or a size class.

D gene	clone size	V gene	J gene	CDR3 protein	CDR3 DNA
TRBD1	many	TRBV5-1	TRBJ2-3	CASSYRQGGTDTQYF	TGCGCCAGCAGCTACCGACAGGGAGGCACAGATACGCAGTATTTT
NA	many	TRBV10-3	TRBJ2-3	CAISEQGLTDTQYF	TGTGCCATCAGTGAGCAGGGACTCACAGATACGCAGTATTTT
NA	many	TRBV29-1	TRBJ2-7	CSVETLNYEQYF	TGCAGCGTAGAGACTTTGAACTACGAGCAGTACTTC
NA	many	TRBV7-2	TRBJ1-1	CASSLEQVGTNTEAFF	TGTGCCAGCAGCTTAGAGCAGGTAGGGACGAACACTGAAGCTTTCTTT
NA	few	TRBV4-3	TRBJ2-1	CASSQVNGPLSYNEQFF	TGCGCCAGCAGCCAAGTTAACGGTCCCCTCTCCTACAATGAGCAGTTCTTC
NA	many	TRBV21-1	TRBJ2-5	CASSRVGDEETQYF	TGTGCCAGCAGCCGAGTGGGGGATGAGGAGACCCAGTACTTC
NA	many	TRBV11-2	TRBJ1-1	CASRRTANTEAFF	TGTGCCAGCCGCCGGACAGCGAACACTGAAGCTTTCTTT
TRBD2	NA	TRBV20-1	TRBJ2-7	CSARGVWTPPLEQYF	TGCAGTGCCCGGGGGGTCTGGACTCCCCCTTTAGAGCAGTACTTC
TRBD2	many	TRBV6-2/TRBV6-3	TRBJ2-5	CASSRLLAAQETQYF	TGTGCCAGCAGTCGACTCCTAGCGGCTCAAGAGACCCAGTACTTC
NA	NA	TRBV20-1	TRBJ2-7	CSSKGLGLTYEQYF	TGCAGTTCCAAAGGGTTGGGTTTAACATACGAGCAGTACTTC
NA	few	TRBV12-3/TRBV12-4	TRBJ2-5	CASSPHSRSGTQYF	TGTGCCAGCAGCCCCCATAGTAGGTCGGGGACCCAGTACTTC
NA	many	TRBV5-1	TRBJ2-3	CASSLAGLPTDTQYF	TGCGCCAGCAGCTTGGCGGGACTTCCCACAGATACGCAGTATTTT
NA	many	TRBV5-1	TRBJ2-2	CASSLDGDNTGELFF	TGCGCCAGCAGCTTGGACGGAGACAACACCGGGGAGCTGTTTTTT
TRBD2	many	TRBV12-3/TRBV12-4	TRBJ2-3	CASSWGTRDTQYF	TGTGCCAGCAGTTGGGGGACTAGGGATACGCAGTATTTT